Listed here are 8 T cell receptor beta chains from one sample, sequenced in a study of regulatory T cells in long-lasting Graves disease. iRepertoire HTBI primers and Arm-PCR of CDR3 regions built TCR beta libraries. TCRdb re-analysed the multiplex PCR reads in MiXCR, keeping a single row per CDR3 protein. The sample lists some 250,000 distinct CDR3 sequences, roughly 18% occurring once. Stated time point: newly diagnosed GD, antithyroid drugs for less than 3 months. Preparation of the TCR library used RNA extracted from PBMCs. In addition, the sample was reused for a study of T cells in Graves' hyperthyroidism and ophthalmopathy.

The sample in question was peripheral blood mononuclear cells (PBMCs), obtained at new diagnosis, from a patient treated with antithyroid drugs. Every receptor here comes from a woman aged 25 to 39 with Graves disease.

This clonotype was seen at least ten times. This chain connects TRBV13 to TRBJ1-3, with 7 bases aligning to TRBD1. This CDR3 is built from 14 residues. The junction had 2 bases not matched to a gene; V was cut back by 4 bases and J by 2 bases. Germline V gives CDR1 PRHDT, CDR2 FYEKMQ (reference sequence). The CDR3 DNA follows: TGTGCCAGCAGCTCGGACAGGACTGGAAACACCATATATTTT. Translated: CASSSDRTGNTIYF.

This clonotype was seen only a few times. The J gene is TRBJ1-2, the V gene TRBV6-1; 11 nucleotides line up with TRBD1. The length of the CDR3 is 14 residues. V shed 6 bases, J shed 6 bases, and the junction held 6 bases outside the gene matches. Germline CDR1 reads MNHNS; CDR2 reads SASEGT. The CDR3 here is CASSRTDRGHGYTF. The CDR3 nucleotides are TGTGCCAGCAGCCGAACGGACAGGGGGCATGGCTACACCTTC.

This clonotype was seen ten or more times. This rearrangement joins TRBV5-4 to TRBJ1-4; D not certain. This CDR3 has 15 residues. The V and J ends lost 0 bases and 1 base respectively, with 7 bases between them. The germline V gene has CDR1 SGHNT and CDR2 YYREEE (reference sequence). CDR3 in amino acids: CASSLELGTNEKLFF. CDR3 in DNA: TGTGCCAGCAGCTTGGAACTAGGAACTAATGAAAAACTGTTTTTT.

This clonotype was recorded at least ten times. The chain combines TRBV5-1 with TRBJ1-2; 7 positions agree with TRBD1. Germline V gives CDR1 SGHRS, CDR2 YFSETQ. V was pared by 3 bases and J by 5 bases, with 1 base of the junction left unmatched. The CDR3 loop spans 12 amino acids. In DNA, the CDR3 is TGCGCCAGCAGCTCGGGACAGTATGGCTACACCTTC. It is translated as CASSSGQYGYTF.

Ten or more counts support this clonotype. The chain has TRBV5-6 and TRBJ1-2, with D uncertain. The CDR3 has 13 residues. In germline, CDR1 is SGHDT, CDR2 YYEEEE. The germline V and J ends were trimmed by 0 bases and 4 bases, with 7 bases remaining between them. This chain's CDR3 is CASSLVRSYGYTF. The CDR3 bases are TGTGCCAGCAGCTTGGTTCGTAGCTATGGCTACACCTTC.

Many counts were recorded for this clonotype. The rearrangement links TRBV27 to TRBJ2-1; D unclear. Trimming removed 5 bases at V and 3 bases at J, with 20 bases between. The germline V gene encodes CDR1 MNHEY and CDR2 SMNVEV (reference sequence). There are 17 residues in the CDR3. The CDR3 protein is CASSPSNIPVDYNEQFF. DNA of the CDR3: TGTGCCAGCAGTCCGTCCAACATCCCTGTAGACTACAATGAGCAGTTCTTC.

The chain has TRBV19 and TRBJ1-5; TRBD1 matches 7 bases. This CDR3 region has 16 residues. CDR1 is LNHDA and CDR2 is SQIVND in the germline V gene (reference sequence). V lost 4 bases, J lost 3 bases, and 9 bases stayed unmatched. CDR3 sequence: CASSTGTAFDNQPQHF. CDR3 nucleotides: TGTGCCAGTAGTACCGGGACAGCCTTCGACAATCAGCCCCAGCATTTT.

The chain recombines TRBV6-1 with TRBJ1-1; weak D call: TRBD1 (6 bases). This CDR3 has 13 residues. V was clipped by 7 bases and J by 5 bases, with 14 bases between them. Germline CDR1 MNHNS, CDR2 SASEGT. CDR3 DNA: TGTGCCAGCACAAAACAGGGTAGAACTGAAGCTTTCTTT. Residues: CASTKQGRTEAFF.